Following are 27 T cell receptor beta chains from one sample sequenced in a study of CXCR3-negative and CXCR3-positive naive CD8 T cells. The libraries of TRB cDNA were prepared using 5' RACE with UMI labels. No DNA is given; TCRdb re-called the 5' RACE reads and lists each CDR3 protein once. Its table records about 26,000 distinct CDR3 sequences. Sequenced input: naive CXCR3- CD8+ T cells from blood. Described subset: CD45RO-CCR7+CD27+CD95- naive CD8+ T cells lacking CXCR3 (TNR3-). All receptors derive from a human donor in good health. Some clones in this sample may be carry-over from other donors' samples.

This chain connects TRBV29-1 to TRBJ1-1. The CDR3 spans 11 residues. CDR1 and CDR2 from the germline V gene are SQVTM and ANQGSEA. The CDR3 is CSVVHWTEAFF.

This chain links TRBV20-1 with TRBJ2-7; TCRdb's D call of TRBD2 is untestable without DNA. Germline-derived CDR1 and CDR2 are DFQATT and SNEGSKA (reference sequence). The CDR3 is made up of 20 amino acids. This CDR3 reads CSARPPPGLAGGVGSYEQYF.

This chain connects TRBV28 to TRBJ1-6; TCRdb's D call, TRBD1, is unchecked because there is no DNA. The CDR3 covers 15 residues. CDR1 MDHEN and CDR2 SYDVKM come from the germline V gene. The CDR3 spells CASSLDRGGNSPLHF.

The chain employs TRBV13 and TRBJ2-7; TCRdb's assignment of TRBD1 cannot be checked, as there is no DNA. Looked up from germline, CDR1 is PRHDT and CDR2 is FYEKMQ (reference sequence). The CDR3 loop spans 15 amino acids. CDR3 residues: CASSPWGTGAYEQYF.

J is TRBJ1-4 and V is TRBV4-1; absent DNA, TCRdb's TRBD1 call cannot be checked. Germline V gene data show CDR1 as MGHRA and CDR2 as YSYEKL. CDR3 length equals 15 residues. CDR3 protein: CASSQEGATDEKLFF.

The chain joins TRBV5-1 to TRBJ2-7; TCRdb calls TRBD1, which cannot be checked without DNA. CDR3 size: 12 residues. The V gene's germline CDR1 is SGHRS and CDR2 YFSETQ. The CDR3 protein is CASSTTAYEQYF.

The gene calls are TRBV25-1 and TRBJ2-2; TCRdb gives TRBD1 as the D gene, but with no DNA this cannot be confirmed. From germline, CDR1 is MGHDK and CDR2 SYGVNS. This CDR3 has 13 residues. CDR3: CASSPLNTGELFF.

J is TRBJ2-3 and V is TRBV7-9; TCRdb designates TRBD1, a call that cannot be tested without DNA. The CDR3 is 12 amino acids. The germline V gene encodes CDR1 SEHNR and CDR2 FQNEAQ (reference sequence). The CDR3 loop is CASRSQTDTQYF.

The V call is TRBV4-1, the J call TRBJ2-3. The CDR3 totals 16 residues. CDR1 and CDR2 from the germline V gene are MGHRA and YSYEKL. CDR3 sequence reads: CASSHQLYLSTDTQYF.

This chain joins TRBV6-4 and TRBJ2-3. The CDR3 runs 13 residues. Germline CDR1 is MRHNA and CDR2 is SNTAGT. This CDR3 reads CASSSTGTDTQYF.

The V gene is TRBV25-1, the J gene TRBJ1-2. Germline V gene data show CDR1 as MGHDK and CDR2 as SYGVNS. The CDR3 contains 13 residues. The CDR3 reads CASSEFQNYGYTF.

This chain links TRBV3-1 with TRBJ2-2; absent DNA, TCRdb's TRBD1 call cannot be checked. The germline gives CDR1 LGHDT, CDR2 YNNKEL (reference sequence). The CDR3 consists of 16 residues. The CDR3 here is CASSQTGWANTGELFF.

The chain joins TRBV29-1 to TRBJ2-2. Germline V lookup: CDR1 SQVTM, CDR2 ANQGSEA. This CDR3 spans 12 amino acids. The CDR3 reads CSVEEVTGELFF.

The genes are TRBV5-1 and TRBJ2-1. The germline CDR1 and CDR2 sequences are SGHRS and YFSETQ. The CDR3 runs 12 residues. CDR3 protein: CASSNSLGEQYF.

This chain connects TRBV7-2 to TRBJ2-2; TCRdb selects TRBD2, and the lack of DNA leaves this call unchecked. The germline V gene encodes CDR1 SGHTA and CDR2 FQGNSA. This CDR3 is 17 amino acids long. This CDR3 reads CASSSRLAGLNTGELFF.

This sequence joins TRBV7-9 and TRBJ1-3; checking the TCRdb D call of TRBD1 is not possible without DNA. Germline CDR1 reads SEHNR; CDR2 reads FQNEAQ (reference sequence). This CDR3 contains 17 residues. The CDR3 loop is CASSGEGPRISGNTIYF.

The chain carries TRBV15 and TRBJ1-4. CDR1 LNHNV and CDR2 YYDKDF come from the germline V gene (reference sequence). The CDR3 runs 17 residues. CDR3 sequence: CATSREQQGGLGEKLFF.

CDR3 amino acids: CASSQEVGDGTYEQYF. The chain is built from TRBV4-3 and TRBJ2-7; TCRdb's assignment of TRBD1 cannot be checked, as there is no DNA. The CDR3 contains 16 residues. Germline CDR1 reads LGHNA; CDR2 reads YSLEER.

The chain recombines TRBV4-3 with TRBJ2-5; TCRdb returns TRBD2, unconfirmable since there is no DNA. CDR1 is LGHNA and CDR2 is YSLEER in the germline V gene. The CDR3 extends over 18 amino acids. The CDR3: CASSQGRNPGLAEETQYF.

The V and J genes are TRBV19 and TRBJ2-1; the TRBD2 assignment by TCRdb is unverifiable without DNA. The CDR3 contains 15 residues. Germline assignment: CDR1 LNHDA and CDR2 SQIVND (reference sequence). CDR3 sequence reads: CASTQTSGGANKQFF. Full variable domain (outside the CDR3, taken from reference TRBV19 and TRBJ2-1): DGGITQSPKYLFRKEGQNVTLSCEQNLNHDAMYWYRQDPGQGLRLIYYSQIVNDFQKGDIAEGYSVSREKKESFPLTVTSAQKNPTAFYLCASTQTSGGANKQFFGPGTRLTVL.

The CDR3 sequence: CSVPPGLNTDTQYF. V is TRBV29-1 and J is TRBJ2-3; TCRdb's assignment of TRBD2 cannot be checked, as there is no DNA. In germline, CDR1 is SQVTM, CDR2 ANQGSEA. The CDR3 covers 14 residues.

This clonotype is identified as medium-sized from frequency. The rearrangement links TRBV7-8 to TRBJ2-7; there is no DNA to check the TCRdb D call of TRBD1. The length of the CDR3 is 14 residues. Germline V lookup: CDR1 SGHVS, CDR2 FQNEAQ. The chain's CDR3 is CASTLSTGDYEQYF. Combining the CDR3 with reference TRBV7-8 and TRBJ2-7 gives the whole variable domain GAGVSQSPRYKVAKRGQDVALRCDPISGHVSLFWYQQALGQGPEFLTYFQNEAQLDKSGLPSDRFFAERPEGSVSTLKIQRTQQEDSAVYLCASTLSTGDYEQYFGPGTRLTVT.

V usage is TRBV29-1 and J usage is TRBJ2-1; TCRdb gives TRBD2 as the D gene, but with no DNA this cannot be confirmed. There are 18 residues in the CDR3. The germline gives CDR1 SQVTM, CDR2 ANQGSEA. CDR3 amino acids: CSVEGLLAGGYSYNEQFF.

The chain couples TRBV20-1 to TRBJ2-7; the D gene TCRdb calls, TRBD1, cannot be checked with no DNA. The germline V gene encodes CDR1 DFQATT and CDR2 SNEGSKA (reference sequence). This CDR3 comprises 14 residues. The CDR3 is CSARLSQGLEEQYF.

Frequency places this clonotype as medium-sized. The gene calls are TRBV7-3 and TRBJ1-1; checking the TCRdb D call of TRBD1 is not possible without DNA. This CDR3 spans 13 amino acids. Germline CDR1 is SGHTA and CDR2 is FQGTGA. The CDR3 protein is CASSSTGAGEAFF. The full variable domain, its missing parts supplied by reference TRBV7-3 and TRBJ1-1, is GAGVSQTPSNKVTEKGKYVELRCDPISGHTALYWYRQSLGQGPEFLIYFQGTGAADDSGLPNDRFFAVRPEGSVSTLKIQRTERGDSAVYLCASSSTGAGEAFFGQGTRLTVV.

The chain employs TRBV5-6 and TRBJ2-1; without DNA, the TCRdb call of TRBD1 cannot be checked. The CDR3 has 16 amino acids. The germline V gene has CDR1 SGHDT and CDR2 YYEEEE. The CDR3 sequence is CASSLEQFRGWNEQFF.

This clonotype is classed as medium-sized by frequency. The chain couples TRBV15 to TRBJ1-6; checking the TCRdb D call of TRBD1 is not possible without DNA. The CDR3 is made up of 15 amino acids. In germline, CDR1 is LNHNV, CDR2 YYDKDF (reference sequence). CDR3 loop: CATSTLTEIPSPLHF.